The 27 T cell receptor beta chains below all came from one sample that was sequenced in a study of blood T cell repertoires in COVID-19. This table comes from immunoSEQ multiplex PCR, and its TCRdb copy is limited to in-frame clones, with some not included. This table has about 150,000 clones, 75% to 90% appearing once. The source material was PBMCs or T cells enriched from blood (not recorded which). Every receptor here comes from a woman between 35 and 50 years old who had been exposed to COVID-19.

The V gene is TRBV18, the J gene TRBJ1-6, with 7 positions matching TRBD1. CDR1 KGHSH and CDR2 LQKENI come from the germline V gene. J gave up 10 bases and V 6 bases, and 9 bases lay outside the gene matches. This CDR3 is 14 amino acids long. In DNA form, the CDR3 reads TGTGCCAGCTCGCCCGAGACAGGGAACTCACCCCTCCACTTT. Protein: CASSPETGNSPLHF.

The V gene is TRBV12-5, the J gene TRBJ1-4; no reliable D call. There are 15 residues in the CDR3. The V and J ends lost 0 bases and 7 bases respectively, with 12 bases between them. Germline V gives CDR1 LGHNT, CDR2 FRNRAP. The CDR3 is CASGLVMGVSEKLFF. The CDR3 DNA is TGTGCTAGTGGTTTGGTAATGGGCGTATCTGAAAAACTGTTTTTT.

Regarding this clone: No conserved phenylalanine or tryptophan is present at the end of the CDR3, so a read error is the likely explanation. The chain links TRBV5-6 to TRBJ2-7; possible D gene TRBD2, 5 bases. The length of the CDR3 is 12 residues. V lost 3 bases and J 3 bases, leaving 7 bases between the germline ends. Germline V lookup: CDR1 SGHDT, CDR2 YYEEEE. CDR3 nucleotides: TGTGCCAGCAGCTACGGGGTCTACGAGCAGTACCTC. Translating gives CASSYGVYEQYL.

In this sample, this clone turned up once. The chain employs TRBV5-4 and TRBJ1-3; 9 bases fit TRBD1. Germline V lookup: CDR1 SGHNT, CDR2 YYREEE (reference sequence). V shed 3 bases and J 5 bases; nucleotides not matched to a gene: 15. The length of the CDR3 is 18 residues. CDR3 bases: TGTGCCAGCAGCTCGTTCTCGGACAGGGGATTGAGAAGAAACACCATATATTTT. Translation: CASSSFSDRGLRRNTIYF. The full variable domain, in which reference TRBV5-4 and TRBJ1-3 provide the parts outside the CDR3, is ETGVTQSPTHLIKTRGQQVTLRCSSQSGHNTVSWYQQALGQGPQFIFQYYREEENGRGNFPPRFSGLQFPNYSSELNVNALELDDSALYLCASSSFSDRGLRRNTIYFGEGSWLTVV.

This chain uses TRBV4-3 with TRBJ2-3; 7 bases are a match to TRBD1. The CDR3 runs to 16 residues. Germline V gene sequence: CDR1 LGHNA, CDR2 YSLEER. After removal of 3 bases from V and 3 bases from J, the junction contained 9 bases not matched to a gene. The CDR3 DNA reads as TGCGCCAGCAGCCAGAGTACCGGGACAGCAACAGATACGCAGTATTTT. This sequence encodes CASSQSTGTATDTQYF.

The chain joins TRBV9 to TRBJ1-2; 10 bases are a match to TRBD1. CDR1 SGDLS and CDR2 YYNGEE come from the germline V gene. V lost 4 bases, J lost 4 bases, and 13 bases stayed unmatched. The CDR3 loop spans 17 amino acids. The CDR3 DNA reads TGTGCCAGCAGCCCCGGGACAGGGGTCAGTTCGGGCTATGGCTACACCTTC. It encodes CASSPGTGVSSGYGYTF.

J is TRBJ1-2 and V is TRBV19; D unresolved. CDR1 is LNHDA and CDR2 is SQIVND in the germline V gene (reference sequence). Trimming cost V 5 bases and J 3 bases, with 10 bases left between them. The CDR3 extends over 13 amino acids. The CDR3 here is CASSFGVYYGYTF. CDR3 nucleotide sequence: TGTGCCAGTAGTTTCGGAGTATACTATGGCTACACCTTC.

V gene TRBV5-1 combines with J gene TRBJ2-2; D unresolved. V lost 4 bases and J lost 2, with 15 bases in between. The V gene's germline CDR1 is SGHRS and CDR2 YFSETQ. The CDR3 length is 16 residues. For the CDR3, the DNA is TGCGCCAGCAGCCCTCGCCCAGGCAAAAACACCGGGGAGCTGTTTTTT. Protein product: CASSPRPGKNTGELFF.

The chain couples TRBV7-2 to TRBJ2-7, with 9 bases aligning to TRBD2. The CDR3 extends over 15 amino acids. V lost 6 bases and J lost 7; bases outside the gene matches: 13. Per the germline V gene, CDR1 is SGHTA and CDR2 is FQGNSA. CDR3 coding DNA: TGTGCCAGCAGGGGTCCGATAGTGGCGGGAGGGGAGCAGTACTTC. Encoded protein: CASRGPIVAGGEQYF.

This sequence joins TRBV9 and TRBJ1-2; unclear D gene. Trimming took off 4 bases at V and 8 bases at J, with 15 bases between the two ends. CDR1 and CDR2 (germline): SGDLS, YYNGEE. The CDR3 sequence is 13 residues long. Here the CDR3 DNA reads TGTGCCAGCAGCCGCATGGCGGGGTCCGGCTACACCTTC. Residues: CASSRMAGSGYTF.

The V gene is TRBV28, the J gene TRBJ1-2; 7 bases map to TRBD1. This CDR3 is built from 14 residues. V was clipped by 4 bases and J by 8 bases; unmatched bases: 10. Germline CDR1 is MDHEN and CDR2 is SYDVKM. CDR3 bases: TGTGCCAGCAGTTCTACAGGGGAGGCTGGGGGCTACACCTTC. It translates to CASSSTGEAGGYTF.

CDR3 DNA: TGTGCCAGCAGCTTGGACAGGGTATCCACTGAAGCTTTCTTT. It specifies CASSLDRVSTEAFF. V gene TRBV11-3 combines with J gene TRBJ1-1; 8 bases are shared with TRBD1. Looked up from germline, CDR1 is SGHNT and CDR2 is YENEEA. The trim removed 3 bases at V and 4 bases at J, leaving 4 bases unmatched. The CDR3 extends over 14 amino acids. The full variable domain, rest sourced from reference TRBV11-3 and TRBJ1-1, is EAGVVQSPRYKIIEKKQPVAFWCNPISGHNTLYWYLQNLGQGPELLIRYENEEAVDDSQLPKDRFSAERLKGVDSTLKIQPAELGDSAVYLCASSLDRVSTEAFFGQGTRLTVV.

The V call is TRBV29-1, the J call TRBJ2-7, with no clear D. The V gene lost 3 bases and the J gene lost 1 base, with 10 bases spanning the gap. The CDR3 covers 13 residues. Germline CDR1 SQVTM, CDR2 ANQGSEA. CDR3 sequence (DNA): TGCAGCGTTGATAGAGCAGGATCCTACGAGCAGTACTTC. It yields the protein CSVDRAGSYEQYF.

The chain uses TRBV2 and TRBJ2-3, with D tentatively TRBD2 (5 bases). CDR3 length: 14 residues. The germline V and J ends were trimmed by 9 bases and 0 bases, with 13 bases remaining between them. Germline CDR1 and CDR2: SNHLY and FYNNEI. This chain's CDR3 is CASRASYSTDTQYF. CDR3 in DNA: TGTGCCAGTAGGGCTAGCTATAGCACAGATACGCAGTATTTT.

The chain carries TRBV28 and TRBJ1-2; weak D call: TRBD1 (5 bases). Germline V gene sequence: CDR1 MDHEN, CDR2 SYDVKM. The CDR3 is 15 residues long. Trimming stripped 6 bases from V and 5 bases from J, with 19 bases between. This chain's CDR3 is CASSLQEAGHYGYTF. The DNA of the CDR3 is TGTGCCAGCAGCCTCCAGGAGGCGGGGCATTATGGCTACACCTTC.

The chain couples TRBV4-2 to TRBJ1-4; D ambiguous. CDR1 is LGHNA, CDR2 YNFKEQ, per germline. CDR3 size: 16 residues. With 1 base removed from V and 7 bases from J, the gap between germline ends came to 16 bases. In DNA, the CDR3 is TGTGCCAGCAGCCAAGTAATAGGGCGGGTGGGTGAAAAACTGTTTTTT. Amino acids: CASSQVIGRVGEKLFF.

V usage is TRBV24-1 and J usage is TRBJ2-1; D may be TRBD1 (6 bases). Deletions cut 3 bases from V and 7 bases from J, with 18 bases between. CDR1 KGHDR and CDR2 SFDVKD come from the germline V gene. This CDR3 has 16 residues. CDR3 amino acids: CATSDETGSPGNEQFF. The CDR3 DNA reads TGTGCCACCAGTGATGAAACAGGGAGTCCAGGGAATGAGCAGTTCTTC.

The V and J genes are TRBV19 and TRBJ1-1, with 10 nucleotides matching TRBD1. Germline CDR1 is LNHDA and CDR2 is SQIVND (reference sequence). J gave up 1 base and V 5 bases, and 4 bases lay outside the gene matches. The CDR3 is made up of 15 amino acids. CDR3 bases: TGTGCCAGTAGTCAAGACAGGGGGCGGAACACTGAAGCTTTCTTT. Translation gives CASSQDRGRNTEAFF.

The chain carries TRBV5-6 and TRBJ2-7; 9 nucleotides align to TRBD2. CDR1 is SGHDT and CDR2 is YYEEEE in the germline V gene. The CDR3 has 16 amino acids. V lost 4 bases to trimming and J lost 4 bases; unmatched junction nucleotides: 12. The chain's CDR3 is CASSPDGAGGGYEQYF. Written as DNA, the CDR3 is TGTGCCAGCAGCCCAGACGGGGCGGGAGGGGGGTACGAGCAGTACTTC. The complete variable domain, with remaining parts taken from reference TRBV5-6 and TRBJ2-7, reads DAGVTQSPTHLIKTRGQQVTLRCSPKSGHDTVSWYQQALGQGPQFIFQYYEEEERQRGNFPDRFSGHQFPNYSSELNVNALLLGDSALYLCASSPDGAGGGYEQYFGPGTRLTVT.

This sequence joins TRBV10-1 and TRBJ2-1; D gene unclear. The CDR3 is 14 amino acids. Germline assignment: CDR1 WNHNN and CDR2 SYGVQD (reference sequence). The ends were cut back, 3 bases at V and 0 bases at J, with 6 bases in the middle. Written as DNA, the CDR3 is TGCGCCAGCAGTGACCGGAGCTCCTACAATGAGCAGTTCTTC. It is translated as CASSDRSSYNEQFF.

The V call is TRBV2, the J call TRBJ2-5; 8 bases map to TRBD1. Unmatched junction bases numbered 15, after V lost 4 bases and J lost 5 bases. Germline V gives CDR1 SNHLY, CDR2 FYNNEI. The CDR3 totals 17 residues. For the CDR3, the DNA is TGTGCCAGCAGTGCCCAGTTATGGACAGGGCAAAGGGAGACCCAGTACTTC. Translating it yields CASSAQLWTGQRETQYF.

The chain recombines TRBV28 with TRBJ2-2; D is uncertain. CDR1 is MDHEN and CDR2 is SYDVKM in the germline V gene. The CDR3 spans 14 residues. The V and J ends lost 6 bases and 5 bases respectively, with 13 bases between them. CDR3 in amino acids: CASSTLGQTGELFF. CDR3 nucleotide sequence: TGTGCCAGCAGCACACTTGGGCAGACCGGGGAGCTGTTTTTT.

J is TRBJ1-1 and V is TRBV28, with D possibly TRBD1 on 6 matching bases. V dropped 7 bases and J dropped 6 bases, with 15 bases sitting between them. The CDR3 length is 13 residues. Germline V gene lookup returns CDR1 MDHEN and CDR2 SYDVKM. The DNA for the CDR3 is TGTGCCAGCAAACCGCCTACAGGGCCTGAAGCTTTCTTT. It specifies CASKPPTGPEAFF. Using reference TRBV28 and TRBJ1-1 for the parts outside the CDR3, the full variable domain is DVKVTQSSRYLVKRTGEKVFLECVQDMDHENMFWYRQDPGLGLRLIYFSYDVKMKEKGDIPEGYSVSREKKERFSLILESASTNQTSMYLCASKPPTGPEAFFGQGTRLTVV.

In this sample, this clone turned up once. The chain carries TRBV5-1 and TRBJ2-7; 16 nucleotides agree with TRBD2. CDR3 length: 16 residues. Germline CDR1 is SGHRS and CDR2 is YFSETQ. Trimming removed 4 bases from V and 7 bases from J; junction bases left unmatched: 8. CDR3 coding DNA: TGCGCCAGCAGCGGCGGGACTAGCGGGGGGGTTATGGAGCAGTACTTC. This translates into CASSGGTSGGVMEQYF. Combining the CDR3 with reference TRBV5-1 and TRBJ2-7 gives the whole variable domain KAGVTQTPRYLIKTRGQQVTLSCSPISGHRSVSWYQQTPGQGLQFLFEYFSETQRNKGNFPGRFSGRQFSNSRSEMNVSTLELGDSALYLCASSGGTSGGVMEQYFGPGTRLTVT.

CDR3 DNA: TGTGCCAGCAGCTTGGAAGACAGGGGAGGATCACCCCTCCACTTT. Translated, it gives CASSLEDRGGSPLHF. The chain is built from TRBV5-6 and TRBJ1-6, with 8 bases aligning to TRBD1. J gave up 10 bases and V 0 bases, and 6 bases lay outside the gene matches. Germline assignment: CDR1 SGHDT and CDR2 YYEEEE. The CDR3 has 15 amino acids.

This rearrangement joins TRBV7-3 to TRBJ2-2; TRBD1 matches at 8 bases. V lost 4 bases, J lost 4 bases, and 8 bases stayed unmatched. Germline values: CDR1 SGHTA, CDR2 FQGTGA. The CDR3 runs 16 residues. The CDR3 sequence: CASSSPRTGLTGELFF. CDR3 in DNA: TGTGCCAGCAGCTCACCCAGGACAGGGCTCACCGGGGAGCTGTTTTTT.

The chain recombines TRBV29-1 with TRBJ1-1; TRBD1 matches at 7 bases. V shed 6 bases and J 0 bases; nucleotides not matched to a gene: 4. Germline V gene sequence: CDR1 SQVTM, CDR2 ANQGSEA. The CDR3 sequence is 13 residues long. The CDR3 loop reads CSVATGMNTEAFF. The CDR3 DNA is TGCAGCGTAGCGACAGGGATGAACACTGAAGCTTTCTTT.